A selection of T cell receptor beta chains follows, all from one sample in a study of somatic mutations in cytotoxic T cells in rheumatoid arthritis. TCRdb's copy holds only in-frame clones and misses some; the assay was immunoSEQ multiplex PCR. The table shows around 20,000 clones, with about four fifths occurring only once. The sample taken for sequencing was CD8+ T cells sorted from blood. All receptors derive from an adult with rheumatoid arthritis. Both conserved end residues are part of each CDR3. The D gene is left open where the match is weak. Expanded clones get a size class; other rows say once, few or many, or leave the size out.

. | TRBJ2-3 | TRBV9 | . | TGTGCCAGCAGCGAGGGCCTGACTAGCACAGATACGCAGTATTTT | CASSEGLTSTDTQYF
. | TRBJ2-1 | TRBV4-3 | once | TGCGCCAGCAGCCAAGATCTGGGGTGGACTGAGCAGTTCTTC | CASSQDLGWTEQFF
TRBD1 | TRBJ1-1 | TRBV2 | few | TGTGCCAGCAGGACGGGACAGCGGAACACTGAAGCTTTCTTT | CASRTGQRNTEAFF
TRBD2 | TRBJ2-1 | TRBV15 | few | TGTGCCACCAGCAGAGAACTTAGGCGGGAGGGAGTTAATGAGCAGTTCTTC | CATSRELRREGVNEQFF
TRBD1 | TRBJ2-3 | TRBV28 | . | TGTGCCAGCAGGGACAGGGGCACAGATACGCAGTATTTT | CASRDRGTDTQYF
. | TRBJ1-1 | TRBV7-9 | . | TGTGCCAGCAGCCAGACGGCTAAGAACACTGAAGCTTTCTTT | CASSQTAKNTEAFF
. | TRBJ1-5 | TRBV6-1 | . | TGTGCCACCAGGGGCGGCCCTTTGGATTTT | CATRGGPLDF
. | TRBJ1-1 | TRBV27 | . | TGTGCCAGCAGTTCCTCGCTATCAGGGAGGGGGGAAGCTTTCTTT | CASSSSLSGRGEAFF
. | TRBJ1-5 | TRBV27 | . | TGTGCCAGCAGTATAGATAGCAATCAGCCCCAGCATTTT | CASSIDSNQPQHF
. | TRBJ1-3 | TRBV13 | . | TGTGCCAGCAGCCAGGCGGGAAACACCATATATTTT | CASSQAGNTIYF
. | TRBJ1-5 | TRBV5-6 | . | TGTGCCAGCAGCTTGGCTTTGCCCCAGCATTTT | CASSLALPQHF
. | TRBJ2-3 | TRBV4-1 | . | TGCGCCAGCAGCCAAGCGGCCAGGACAGATACGCAGTATTTT | CASSQAARTDTQYF
. | TRBJ2-2 | TRBV2 | few | TGTGCCAGTACTGGAGGGGGCAACACCGGGGAGCTGTTTTTT | CASTGGGNTGELFF
. | TRBJ1-1 | TRBV4-2 | once | TGTGCCAGCAGCCTAACCCCGGGATTTAACACTGAAGCTTTCTTT | CASSLTPGFNTEAFF
TRBD2 | TRBJ2-1 | TRBV6-1 | once | TGTGCCAGCAGTGAAGAAATAGCGGGAGCAAACAATGAGCAGTTCTTC | CASSEEIAGANNEQFF
. | TRBJ2-7 | TRBV5-1 | . | TGCGCCAGCAGCTTGGACGGGAGCTCCTACGAGCAGTACTTC | CASSLDGSSYEQYF
. | TRBJ2-7 | TRBV27 | . | TGTGCCAGCAGTATCCTGGGAGGCGAGCAGTACTTC | CASSILGGEQYF
. | TRBJ1-1 | TRBV2 | . | TGTGCCAGCAGTGAAGCCTGGGATAAGGATTTCTTT | CASSEAWDKDFF
. | TRBJ2-3 | TRBV5-1 | once | TGCGCCAGCAGCACGGATGAGGATACGCAGTATTTT | CASSTDEDTQYF
. | TRBJ1-1 | TRBV29-1 | . | TGCAGCGTGGCCGGGGCGACTGAAGCTTTCTTT | CSVAGATEAFF
TRBD1 | TRBJ1-5 | TRBV5-1 | . | TGCGCCAGCAGCTCGACAGGGGTCAATCAGCCCCAGCATTTT | CASSSTGVNQPQHF
TRBD2 | TRBJ2-5 | TRBV7-6 | . | TGTGCCAGCACCATACTAGCGGGAGGTCGTGAGACCCAGTACTTC | CASTILAGGRETQYF
. | TRBJ1-2 | TRBV5-1 | . | TGCGCCAGCAGCCCGGAGGTGAAGGGGAGAGATGGCTACACCTTC | CASSPEVKGRDGYTF
. | TRBJ1-5 | TRBV18 | . | TGTGCCAGCTCACCGGGGTTTGGGATTAGCAATCAGCCCCAGCATTTT | CASSPGFGISNQPQHF
TRBD2 | TRBJ2-1 | TRBV7-2 | once | TGTGCCAGCAGCTTTCCGGGGACTAGAATAAATGAGCAGTTCTTC | CASSFPGTRINEQFF
TRBD2 | TRBJ2-1 | TRBV7-9 | . | TGTGCCAGCAGCCCGGGACTAGCGGGGGCCCGGGGTTACAATGAGCAGTTCTTC | CASSPGLAGARGYNEQFF
. | TRBJ2-5 | TRBV7-2 | . | TGTGCCAGCAGCCCGCGGGACAGTTCCCAAGAGACCCAGTACTTC | CASSPRDSSQETQYF
TRBD1 | TRBJ1-1 | TRBV27 | few | TGTGCCAGCAGTTTAGGTGGCAGGGGGCGCCGAGCTTTCTTT | CASSLGGRGRRAFF
TRBD1 | TRBJ1-6 | TRBV5-5 | . | TGTGCCAGCAGCTTGGACTCAAACAGGGGCGTATATAATTCACCCCTCCACTTT | CASSLDSNRGVYNSPLHF
TRBD1 | TRBJ1-3 | TRBV6-1 | . | TGTGCCAGCAGTGGACAGGGGGCCTCTGGAAACACCATATATTTT | CASSGQGASGNTIYF
. | TRBJ1-5 | TRBV6-1 | . | TGTGCCAGCCTTCGCAGGGGACAGCCCCAGCATTTT | CASLRRGQPQHF
. | TRBJ2-7 | TRBV21-1 | . | TGTGCCAGCAGCACCCGGACAGGCATGTCTGGGCAGTACTTC | CASSTRTGMSGQYF
. | TRBJ2-1 | TRBV10-3 | . | TGTGCCATCAGTGAGGATTCGGCGGAGAGGCAGTTCTTC | CAISEDSAERQFF
TRBD2 | TRBJ2-1 | TRBV19 | once | TGTGCCAGTAGCCCACCTAGCGGGAGGGCCAGGGAGCAGTTCTTC | CASSPPSGRAREQFF
TRBD1 | TRBJ1-6 | TRBV27 | few | TGTGCCAGCAGTCCGGGGACAGCAAATTCACCCCTCCACTTT | CASSPGTANSPLHF
. | TRBJ2-1 | TRBV5-4 | once | TGTGCCAGCAGCACAGGAAGGAGCTCCTACAATGAGCAGTTCTTC | CASSTGRSSYNEQFF
. | TRBJ1-1 | TRBV23-1 | once | TGCGCCCCGCCCGGGGCTGAAGCTTTCTTT | CAPPGAEAFF
. | TRBJ1-1 | TRBV27 | . | TGTGCCAGCAGGGGAGGACCTGAAGCTTTCTTT | CASRGGPEAFF
. | TRBJ1-2 | TRBV5-5 | . | TGTGCCAGCAGCTTGGAGGGTCGAGGCGGAGGCTTCTATGGCTACACCTTC | CASSLEGRGGGFYGYTF
TRBD1 | TRBJ1-3 | TRBV6-6 | . | TGTGCCAGCAGTCGACAGGGGATCCGCTCTGGAAACACCATATATTTT | CASSRQGIRSGNTIYF
. | TRBJ1-6 | TRBV5-6 | . | TGTGCCAGCAGCCGCAAGGGAGGGCAGGGGTTGGGTTCACCCCTCCACTTT | CASSRKGGQGLGSPLHF
. | TRBJ1-6 | TRBV5-1 | few | TGCGCCAGCAGCTTGAAAGGCAATAACGCCTCACCCCTCCACTTT | CASSLKGNNASPLHF
. | TRBJ2-7 | TRBV6-5 | . | TGTGCCAGCAGTTACTCGAATTTGTACGAGCAGTACTTC | CASSYSNLYEQYF
. | TRBJ1-4 | TRBV9 | . | TGTGCCAGCAGCGAATCCGGGACGGAAAATGAAAAACTGTTTTTT | CASSESGTENEKLFF
TRBD1 | TRBJ2-3 | TRBV4-1 | few | TGCGCCAGCAGCCAAGATAGGACAGGGGGTCTCACAGATACGCAGTATTTT | CASSQDRTGGLTDTQYF
. | TRBJ2-5 | TRBV7-8 | once | TGTGCCAGCAGCTTAGTTGACTCACAAGAGACCCAGTACTTC | CASSLVDSQETQYF
. | TRBJ1-1 | TRBV19 | few | TGTGCCAGTAGTATGGCACACGAGCTGAACACTGAAGCTTTCTTT | CASSMAHELNTEAFF
. | TRBJ2-3 | TRBV25-1 | . | TGTGCCAGCATGACGGGGGTGCCCTCAGATACGCAGTATTTT | CASMTGVPSDTQYF
TRBD2 | TRBJ2-1 | TRBV14 | . | TGTGCCAGCAGCCCAGGTCCCGGGACTATCGTTTACAATGAGCAGTTCTTC | CASSPGPGTIVYNEQFF
TRBD2 | TRBJ2-5 | TRBV12-5 | . | TGTGCTAGTGGTTTTCTAGCGGGACTACAAGAGACCCAGTACTTC | CASGFLAGLQETQYF
. | TRBJ1-4 | TRBV6-6 | few | TGTGCCAGCCGGGGAGATGAAAAACTGTTTTTT | CASRGDEKLFF
. | TRBJ2-2 | TRBV7-9 | . | TGTGCCAGCAGCTTACCCGGGGCCACCGGGGAGCTGTTTTTT | CASSLPGATGELFF